This T cell receptor (beta chain) was identified in a study of control samples from healthy donors and cancer patients. Per germline, CDR1 LNHDA and CDR2 SQIVND (reference sequence). V dropped 7 bases and J dropped 0 bases, with 9 bases sitting between them. This CDR3 has 13 amino acids. Here immunoSEQ multiplex PCR was the method, and the copy in TCRdb shows in-frame clones only, minus some. In the table there are nearly 35,000 clones, approximately 93% of which are singletons. The rearrangement uses TRBV19 and TRBJ1-2, with D possibly being TRBD1 (6 bases). The TCR comes from a man in his forties with colorectal cancer. Sequencing used PBMCs. This CDR3 is CASITGTNYGYTF. The DNA of the CDR3 is TGTGCCAGTATAACAGGGACTAACTATGGCTACACCTTC.